Following are 32 T cell receptor beta chains from one sample sequenced in a study of response to subunit inactivated influenza vaccine. Each CDR3 protein is one row after TCRdb ran MiXCR on the RT-PCR reads. Seen here are roughly 700,000 distinct CDR3 sequences, approximately 15% observed once, and the top ten hold around 7.3%. The specimen was PBMCs from blood, collected approximately 15 days before vaccination. Receptor source: a man aged 50 to 60 who received an inactivated influenza vaccine.

This clonotype was seen more than once but under ten times. For the CDR3, the DNA is TGTGCCATCAGTGAGGTCAGGGGTTACACTGAAGCTTTCTTT. It encodes CAISEVRGYTEAFF. This chain connects TRBV10-3 to TRBJ1-1; tentative D call: TRBD1 (6 bases). The CDR3 loop spans 14 amino acids. Germline V gives CDR1 ENHRY, CDR2 SYGVKD. Between the trimmed V and J ends, which lost 2 bases and 3 bases, there was a span of 10 bases.

Only a few counts were recorded for this clonotype. The rearrangement joins TRBV7-9 to TRBJ2-7; 7 positions agree with TRBD2. Looked up from germline, CDR1 is SEHNR and CDR2 is FQNEAQ (reference sequence). With 5 bases clipped from V and 2 bases from J, the junction kept 12 bases outside the gene matches. The CDR3 runs to 16 residues. CDR3 nucleotide sequence: TGTGCCAGCAGCCTCCCTTTGGGGGGGGAGGCCTACGAGCAGTACTTC. It encodes CASSLPLGGEAYEQYF.

This rearrangement joins TRBV3-1 to TRBJ2-7, with 12 bases that match TRBD1. Trimming removed 0 bases from V and 1 base from J; junction bases left unmatched: 7. The CDR3 runs 18 residues. Germline V CDR1 and CDR2: LGHDT, YNNKEL (reference sequence). The CDR3 sequence is CASSQERDRGLGSYEQYF. In DNA, the CDR3 is TGTGCCAGCAGCCAAGAGCGGGACAGGGGGCTGGGGTCCTACGAGCAGTACTTC.

The V gene is TRBV5-1, the J gene TRBJ1-2; 10 bases fit TRBD1. The V and J ends lost 3 bases and 4 bases, in that order; junction bases with no gene match: 9. From germline, CDR1 is SGHRS and CDR2 YFSETQ. The CDR3 spans 16 residues. CDR3 sequence: CASSSTGTGDSYGYTF. CDR3 nucleotide sequence: TGCGCCAGCAGCTCAACCGGGACAGGGGATTCCTATGGCTACACCTTC.

With respect to this clonotype: This may arise from a read error, as a much more abundant clone is one base away. The chain uses TRBV29-1 and TRBJ2-7; the D gene could be TRBD1 or TRBD2 (6 bases each). Germline lookup yields CDR1 SQVTM and CDR2 ANQGSEA. V was cut by 3 bases and J by 5 bases, with 11 bases left in between. The CDR3 totals 12 residues. CDR3 DNA sequence: TGCAGCGTTGACCAGGGGACTCACGAGCAGTACTTC. Protein: CSVDQGTHEQYF.

The chain recombines TRBV2 with TRBJ1-1; D unclear. The germline V gene has CDR1 SNHLY and CDR2 FYNNEI. This CDR3 comprises 12 residues. Trimming took 10 bases from V and 2 from J, leaving 11 bases between them. CDR3 residues: CAKMGVNTEAFF. The CDR3 coding sequence is TGTGCCAAAATGGGCGTCAACACTGAAGCTTTCTTT.

This clonotype has more than one count but fewer than ten. The rearrangement joins TRBV10-3 to TRBJ1-4; no definite D call. V shed 6 bases and J shed 0 bases, with 8 bases lying between them. Germline-derived CDR1 and CDR2 are ENHRY and SYGVKD. There are 14 residues in the CDR3. As DNA, the CDR3 is TGTGCCATCAGAAGTGACGCAACTAATGAAAAACTGTTTTTT. It codes for CAIRSDATNEKLFF.

There are many counts of this clonotype. The chain joins TRBV20-1 to TRBJ2-5, with D possibly TRBD1 on 7 matching bases. V lost 5 bases, J lost 5 bases, and 15 bases lay in between. This CDR3 is 13 amino acids long. CDR1 DFQATT and CDR2 SNEGSKA come from the germline V gene (reference sequence). The CDR3: CSAQGGVGETQYF. CDR3 DNA sequence: TGCAGTGCTCAGGGGGGCGTGGGGGAGACCCAGTACTTC.

Ten or more counts support this clonotype. This chain connects TRBV20-1 to TRBJ2-7; D gene unclear. The V gene's germline CDR1 is DFQATT and CDR2 SNEGSKA (reference sequence). The CDR3 is made up of 15 amino acids. V was shortened by 2 bases and J by 2 bases, with 16 bases between the two germline ends. The CDR3: CSARNVLGPTYEQYF. The CDR3 coding sequence is TGCAGTGCTAGAAATGTCCTAGGGCCCACCTACGAGCAGTACTTC.

This clonotype was detected a few times. The rearrangement links TRBV7-2 to TRBJ2-1; 11 bases match TRBD2. After removal of 2 bases from V and 7 bases from J, the junction contained 10 bases not matched to a gene. The CDR3 runs to 17 residues. The germline V gene encodes CDR1 SGHTA and CDR2 FQGNSA. The CDR3 nucleotides are TGTGCCAGCAGCTTACAGGCTTCGGCTAGCGGGAGGAATGAGCAGTTCTTC. It codes for CASSLQASASGRNEQFF.

This clonotype appeared once. The gene calls are TRBV6-2 or TRBV6-3 and TRBJ2-1; D gene ambiguous. The CDR3 covers 11 residues. V shed 8 bases and J shed 9 bases, with 11 bases lying between them. CDR1 and CDR2 (germline): MNHEY, SVGEGT. The CDR3 DNA follows: TGTGCCAGCCGAATAGCTGGTGAGCAGTTCTTC. It yields the protein CASRIAGEQFF.

Remarks on this clonotype: A much larger clone sits a single nucleotide away, making a read error possible. The chain combines TRBV27 with TRBJ2-5; D might be TRBD1 (7 bases). CDR1 MNHEY and CDR2 SMNVEV come from the germline V gene (reference sequence). The V end was cut by 6 bases, the J end by 7 bases, with 21 bases between. This CDR3 comprises 15 residues. In nucleotides, the CDR3 is TGTGCCAGCAGACCCCTAGCGAGGGGGCCTCCGACCCAGTACTTC. Amino acid sequence: CASRPLARGPPTQYF.

This clonotype came up a few times. The junction departs from the called germline gene at one end, perhaps through a read error. V gene TRBV7-9 combines with J gene TRBJ2-7, with D unclear. The CDR3 sequence is 11 residues long. Germline V gene lookup returns CDR1 SEHNR and CDR2 FQNEAQ (reference sequence). The CDR3 here is CASSLDLDHNF. DNA of the CDR3: TGTGCCAGCAGCTTGGACCTTGACCACAACTTC.

This clonotype has just a few counts. V is TRBV20-1 and J is TRBJ1-2, with 9 bases fitting TRBD1. From germline, CDR1 is DFQATT and CDR2 SNEGSKA (reference sequence). The CDR3 is 14 residues long. J lost 5 bases, V lost 0 bases, and 4 bases had no gene match. The DNA of the CDR3 is TGCAGTGCTAGAGATCAGGGGACAGGGTATGGCTACACCTTC. Translating it yields CSARDQGTGYGYTF.

Regarding this clonotype: A read error may account for a junction end that differs from germline. The chain carries TRBV4-1 and TRBJ1-5; D is perhaps TRBD1 (6 bases). The CDR3 contains 16 residues. Per the germline V gene, CDR1 is MGHRA and CDR2 is YSYEKL. CDR3 nucleotides: TGCGCCAGCAGCCACCGGTACAGGGATAGCAATCAGCCCCTGCATTTT. Its protein product is CASSHRYRDSNQPLHF.

The table lists this clonotype with many counts. The chain is built from TRBV5-1 and TRBJ2-1; the match to TRBD2 covers 10 bases. Trimming took 4 bases from V and 10 from J; bases not matched to a gene: 17. The CDR3 is made up of 17 amino acids. The V gene's germline CDR1 is SGHRS and CDR2 YFSETQ. CDR3: CASSLSSKASGSGEQFF. The CDR3 DNA follows: TGCGCCAGCAGCCTCAGCTCCAAGGCTAGCGGGAGTGGCGAGCAGTTCTTC.

The genes are TRBV6-1 and TRBJ2-5; 10 nucleotides line up with TRBD1. From germline, CDR1 is MNHNS and CDR2 SASEGT. The V and J ends lost 6 bases and 7 bases, in that order; junction bases with no gene match: 8. The CDR3 spans 14 residues. DNA of the CDR3: TGTGCCAGCAGCTCGGACAGGGGGGGGAGGACCCAGTACTTC. Translating it yields CASSSDRGGRTQYF.

This clonotype was seen more than once but under ten times. This chain uses TRBV12-3 or TRBV12-4 with TRBJ1-4; D gene unclear. V dropped 6 bases and J dropped 8 bases, with 7 bases sitting between them. The CDR3 has 11 residues. CDR3 sequence: CASRLTEKLFF. CDR3 nucleotides: TGTGCCAGCAGGCTGACAGAAAAACTGTTTTTT.

Worth noting for this clonotype: A junction end diverges from the germline sequence, so it may reflect a read error. The V and J genes are TRBV29-1 and TRBJ1-5; D not resolved. Germline-derived CDR1 and CDR2 are SQVTM and ANQGSEA. The CDR3 extends over 14 amino acids. The CDR3 reads CSVRHRLSNHPQHF. In DNA, the CDR3 is TGCAGCGTCCGCCACCGTTTAAGCAATCATCCCCAGCATTTT. Full variable domain (missing parts from reference TRBV29-1 and TRBJ1-5): SAVISQKPSRDICQRGTSLTIQCQVDSQVTMMFWYRQQPGQSLTLIATANQGSEATYESGFVIDKFPISRPNLTFSTLTVSNMSPEDSSIYLCSVRHRLSNHPQHFGDGTRLSIL.

This sequence joins TRBV27 and TRBJ2-5; D is ambiguous. The CDR3 consists of 16 residues. Germline CDR1 is MNHEY and CDR2 is SMNVEV (reference sequence). Trimming removed 1 base at V and 5 bases at J, with 17 bases between. The CDR3 is CASSLWAGGARETQYF. CDR3 DNA sequence: TGTGCCAGCAGTTTATGGGCAGGTGGTGCGCGGGAGACCCAGTACTTC.

In its sample, this clonotype was seen many times. The chain links TRBV7-2 to TRBJ2-1; 7 bases match TRBD1. Per the germline V gene, CDR1 is SGHTA and CDR2 is FQGNSA. The CDR3 extends over 15 amino acids. V lost 5 bases, J lost 8 bases, and 12 bases stayed unmatched. For the CDR3, the DNA is TGTGCCAGCAGCGCCTACAGGGGTAAGATGGATGAGCAGTTCTTC. Its translation is CASSAYRGKMDEQFF.

Comments on this clonotype: This clone may be a read error of a much larger clone one base away. The gene calls are TRBV29-1 and TRBJ2-7; D perhaps matches TRBD1 (6 bases). Trimming removed 5 bases at V and 6 bases at J, with 17 bases between. Germline CDR1 is SQVTM and CDR2 is ANQGSEA. This CDR3 has 13 residues. The chain's CDR3 is CSVLAGATFEQYF. In DNA form, the CDR3 reads TGCAGCGTTTTGGCAGGGGCCACCTTCGAGCAGTACTTC.

The V gene is TRBV29-1, the J gene TRBJ1-2, with D tentatively TRBD1 (5 bases). The length of the CDR3 is 15 residues. The germline V gene has CDR1 SQVTM and CDR2 ANQGSEA. V was pared by 4 bases and J by 0 bases, with 15 bases between. The CDR3 protein is CSVGGQGATNYGYTF. CDR3 nucleotide sequence: TGCAGCGTTGGAGGGCAGGGTGCGACTAACTATGGCTACACCTTC.

This clonotype was seen only a few times. J is TRBJ2-1 and V is TRBV3-1, with D perhaps assigned TRBD1 or TRBD2 (5 bases each). Germline values: CDR1 LGHDT, CDR2 YNNKEL (reference sequence). The CDR3 loop spans 13 amino acids. Trimming removed 5 bases from V and 13 bases from J, with 18 bases in between. The DNA of the CDR3 is TGTGCCAGCAGCTTATATTCCGGGACGGCTCAGTTCTTC. Translating gives CASSLYSGTAQFF.

This clonotype was counted a few times. J is TRBJ2-3 and V is TRBV20-1, with a weak D call TRBD1 (6 bases). This CDR3 is built from 16 residues. Trimming removed 3 bases at V and 1 base at J, with 17 bases between. CDR1 is DFQATT and CDR2 is SNEGSKA in the germline V gene (reference sequence). CDR3: CSARSPGAGRTDTQYF. CDR3 nucleotides: TGCAGTGCTAGGTCCCCAGGGGCGGGCCGCACAGATACGCAGTATTTT.

The chain couples TRBV4-3 to TRBJ2-2; the match to TRBD1 covers 7 bases. Germline V gene sequence: CDR1 LGHNA, CDR2 YSLEER. Unmatched junction bases numbered 7, after V lost 4 bases and J lost 5 bases. The CDR3 has 15 residues. CDR3 DNA sequence: TGCGCCAGCAGCCCTGCGACAGGGTCGACCGGGGAGCTGTTTTTT. Translated: CASSPATGSTGELFF.

The sample holds a few counts of this clonotype. The J gene is TRBJ2-1, the V gene TRBV7-9; D remains ambiguous. CDR1 and CDR2 (germline): SEHNR, FQNEAQ (reference sequence). The CDR3 extends over 13 amino acids. The V end was cut by 1 base, the J end by 9 bases, with 10 bases between. The CDR3 here is CASSLGPVGEQFF. The DNA of the CDR3 is TGTGCCAGCAGCTTAGGGCCGGTAGGTGAGCAGTTCTTC.

The genes are TRBV7-2 and TRBJ2-1; 8 bases fit TRBD2. The CDR3 runs 15 residues. Per germline, CDR1 SGHTA and CDR2 FQGNSA. The junction had 8 bases not matched to a gene; V was cut back by 6 bases and J by 4 bases. The chain's CDR3 is CASREAGDRYNEQFF. CDR3 sequence (DNA): TGTGCCAGCAGGGAAGCGGGAGACCGTTACAATGAGCAGTTCTTC. The entire variable domain, with the rest obtained from reference TRBV7-2 and TRBJ2-1, is as follows: GAGVSQSPSNKVTEKGKDVELRCDPISGHTALYWYRQSLGQGLEFLIYFQGNSAPDKSGLPSDRFSAERTGGSVSTLTIQRTQQEDSAVYLCASREAGDRYNEQFFGPGTRLTVL.

The chain employs TRBV20-1 and TRBJ2-7; TRBD1 is a possible D gene (5 bases). Germline CDR1 DFQATT, CDR2 SNEGSKA (reference sequence). This CDR3 has 11 amino acids. V was cut by 3 bases and J by 4 bases, with 7 bases left in between. CDR3 region: CSASQGYEQYF. The CDR3 DNA follows: TGCAGTGCTAGTCAGGGATACGAGCAGTACTTC.

A few counts support this clonotype. This chain links TRBV28 with TRBJ2-3; tentative D call: TRBD1 (5 bases). Trimming cost V 3 bases and J 0 bases, with 10 bases left between them. This CDR3 has 15 amino acids. CDR1 MDHEN and CDR2 SYDVKM come from the germline V gene. The CDR3 DNA reads as TGTGCCAGCAGTTTCTTGACAGAAAGCACAGATACGCAGTATTTT. Translation gives CASSFLTESTDTQYF.

This chain joins TRBV6-1 and TRBJ2-2, with TRBD2 matching over 8 bases. Germline-derived CDR1 and CDR2 are MNHNS and SASEGT. The CDR3 contains 14 residues. With 9 bases clipped from V and 8 bases from J, the junction kept 11 bases outside the gene matches. As DNA, the CDR3 is TGTGCCAGTCGCCCGGGGGGGTCTTTGGGGGAGCTGTTTTTT. Residues: CASRPGGSLGELFF.

This clonotype was detected a few times. The chain joins TRBV15 to TRBJ1-5; no clear D gene. V gave up 0 bases and J gave up 2 bases, with 11 bases separating them. This CDR3 is built from 16 residues. In germline, CDR1 is LNHNV, CDR2 YYDKDF (reference sequence). The CDR3 region has the DNA TGTGCCACCAGCAGAGATCTGGCCGGCGGCAATCAGCCCCAGCATTTT. It translates to CATSRDLAGGNQPQHF.